The 13 T cell receptor beta chains in this list originate from one sample, sequenced in a study of cytomegalovirus exposure and HLA in healthy donors. The primer mix had 60 Vbeta and 13 Jbeta primers. This table comes from immunoSEQ multiplex PCR, and its TCRdb copy is limited to in-frame clones, with some not included. The sample includes about 160,000 clones, under 75% of them seen just once. The sample consisted of PBMCs. These receptors were taken from a man aged 40-49 years in good health and CMV-seropositive.

The chain recombines TRBV12-5 with TRBJ1-2; possible D gene TRBD1, 5 bases. This CDR3 region has 18 residues. Trimming pared 1 base from V and 4 bases from J, leaving 22 bases between. CDR1 and CDR2 (germline): LGHNT, FRNRAP. The CDR3 DNA reads as TGTGCTAGTGGTTTGGGCCCGGCCCCGACAGTTCCGCTCTATGGCTACACCTTC. Translation gives CASGLGPAPTVPLYGYTF.

The chain is built from TRBV9 and TRBJ2-1; TRBD1 matches at 7 bases. Germline assignment: CDR1 SGDLS and CDR2 YYNGEE. Losses at the gene ends were 0 bases for V and 5 bases for J; bases not matched to a gene: 8. There are 16 residues in the CDR3. CDR3 protein: CASSVGHRGLNNEQFF. CDR3 coding DNA: TGTGCCAGCAGCGTAGGACACAGGGGCCTCAACAATGAGCAGTTCTTC.

This sequence joins TRBV19 and TRBJ1-5, with TRBD1 matching 8 bases. The trim removed 4 bases at V and 6 bases at J, leaving 8 bases unmatched. This CDR3 region has 15 residues. Germline-derived CDR1 and CDR2 are LNHDA and SQIVND (reference sequence). The CDR3 loop is CASSTLTGEAQPQHF. The CDR3 bases are TGTGCCAGTAGTACATTGACAGGGGAGGCTCAGCCCCAGCATTTT. The entire variable domain, with the rest obtained from reference TRBV19 and TRBJ1-5, is as follows: DGGITQSPKYLFRKEGQNVTLSCEQNLNHDAMYWYRQDPGQGLRLIYYSQIVNDFQKGDIAEGYSVSREKKESFPLTVTSAQKNPTAFYLCASSTLTGEAQPQHFGDGTRLSIL.

On this clone itself: One end of the junction fails to match germline, which may point to a read error. This chain links TRBV7-9 with TRBJ2-7, with D tentatively TRBD2 (6 bases). Germline-derived CDR1 and CDR2 are SEHNR and FQNEAQ (reference sequence). There are 16 residues in the CDR3. CDR3 amino acids: CSSRDGPEAGPYEQYF. The CDR3, as DNA: TGTTCCAGCAGAGATGGGCCCGAAGCGGGCCCCTACGAGCAGTACTTC.

The chain couples TRBV6-4 to TRBJ2-7; 10 bases align to TRBD2. J was trimmed by 3 bases and V by 7 bases; bases with no gene match: 6. This CDR3 is 14 amino acids long. The germline V gene has CDR1 MRHNA and CDR2 SNTAGT. CDR3 amino acids: CASNCGTSDYEQYF. The CDR3 DNA is TGTGCCAGCAACTGTGGGACTAGCGACTACGAGCAGTACTTC.

The chain recombines TRBV19 with TRBJ1-2, with D uncertain. Germline-derived CDR1 and CDR2 are LNHDA and SQIVND (reference sequence). This CDR3 spans 13 amino acids. Trimming removed 8 bases from V and 0 bases from J, with 10 bases in between. CDR3 protein: CASGLLANYGYTF. DNA for the CDR3: TGTGCCAGTGGACTGCTAGCTAACTATGGCTACACCTTC.

CDR3 in DNA: TGTGCCAGCAGCTTAGGGCGGTCGACAGAAACTGGCTATGGCTACACCTTC. Amino acid sequence: CASSLGRSTETGYGYTF. The V gene is TRBV7-2, the J gene TRBJ1-2, with a possible D match to TRBD1 (5 bases). V dropped 1 base and J dropped 4 bases, with 19 bases sitting between them. The CDR3 contains 17 residues. CDR1 is SGHTA and CDR2 is FQGNSA in the germline V gene.

The chain uses TRBV21-1 and TRBJ2-3; TRBD2, the D gene given by the table, was not confirmed from the DNA. TRBV21-1 is a pseudogene locus. The CDR3 has 12 amino acids. DNA of the CDR3: TGTGCAAACGGAGGCAGCACAGATACGCAGTATTTT. It yields the protein CANGGSTDTQYF.

The chain recombines TRBV5-6 with TRBJ2-1, with 11 bases matching TRBD2. CDR1 is SGHDT and CDR2 is YYEEEE in the germline V gene. V shed 4 bases and J 6 bases; nucleotides not matched to a gene: 0. This CDR3 spans 13 amino acids. The CDR3 region is CASSLAGGNEQFF. In DNA form, the CDR3 reads TGTGCCAGCAGCCTAGCGGGGGGCAATGAGCAGTTCTTC.

This clone was observed once. J is TRBJ1-5 and V is TRBV11-2; possible D gene TRBD1, 6 bases. The CDR3 runs to 15 residues. Looked up from germline, CDR1 is SGHAT and CDR2 is FQNNGV. V shed 1 base and J shed 5 bases, with 12 bases lying between them. CDR3 in amino acids: CASSLATGRDQPQHF. DNA for the CDR3: TGTGCCAGCAGCTTAGCAACAGGGAGGGATCAGCCCCAGCATTTT.

The chain couples TRBV27 to TRBJ2-3; 7 bases fit TRBD2. CDR1 MNHEY and CDR2 SMNVEV come from the germline V gene (reference sequence). Trimming at V came to 4 bases and at J to 2 bases, leaving 3 bases not matched to a gene. The CDR3 sequence is 14 residues long. This CDR3 reads CASSSSGTTDTQYF. CDR3 DNA sequence: TGTGCCAGCAGTTCAAGCGGGACCACAGATACGCAGTATTTT.

A remark on this clone: At one of its ends the junction is not consistent with the germline gene, which may arise from a read error. The chain carries TRBV7-9 and TRBJ1-4, with 7 bases identical to TRBD1. The V gene's germline CDR1 is SEHNR and CDR2 FQNEAQ (reference sequence). The CDR3 is 13 residues long. DNA of the CDR3: TGTTCCAGCTCGACAGGGAACAATGAAAAACTGTTTTTT. This sequence encodes CSSSTGNNEKLFF.

This clone was seen once. The rearrangement uses TRBV4-2 and TRBJ1-1; D is ambiguous. The CDR3 is 13 amino acids. Between the trimmed V and J ends, which lost 0 bases and 5 bases, there was a span of 7 bases. The germline gives CDR1 LGHNA, CDR2 YNFKEQ. This CDR3 is CASSQDPRTEAFF. CDR3 bases: TGTGCCAGCAGCCAAGACCCGAGAACTGAAGCTTTCTTT.